Listed below are T cell receptor beta chains from one sample, sequenced in a study of identical twins. TCRdb re-analysed the 5' RACE reads in MiXCR, keeping a single row per CDR3 protein. The data hold 400,000 to 550,000 distinct CDR3 sequences, with 20% to 25% observed a single time. These sequences were also reported in another study, on T cells expressing NK-cell markers.

The sequenced material came from CD4+ T cells sorted from blood. The origin of the receptors is a woman aged 18-29 years in good health. Both conserved end residues are part of each CDR3. A D gene is named only where the DNA matches it firmly. Clone size is given for some rows only: seen once, a few or many times, or a class if the clone is expanded.

cdr3_length d_call j_call clone_size v_call cdr3_nt cdr3_aa
17 NA TRBJ2-1 NA TRBV5-1 TGCGCCGGCAGCACCCATCGCGACTTCTTCTCCTACAATGAGCAGTTCTTC CAGSTHRDFFSYNEQFF
13 NA TRBJ1-1 NA TRBV6-1 TGTGCCAGCAGGAAGGGAATGAACACTGAAGCTTTCTTT CASRKGMNTEAFF
14 TRBD1 TRBJ2-5 many TRBV29-1 TGCAGCGTGTCGGACAGGGGAGATGCGGAGACCCAGTACTTC CSVSDRGDAETQYF
14 NA TRBJ1-2 few TRBV5-5 TGTGCCAGCAGCTTTATGCTGGCGACATATGGCTACACCTTC CASSFMLATYGYTF
15 TRBD1 TRBJ2-1 NA TRBV2 TGTGCCAGCAGTAGAACCGGGACAGGGTACAATGAGCAGTTCTTC CASSRTGTGYNEQFF
12 NA TRBJ2-1 few TRBV6-5 TGTGCCAGCAGGAACACCCTCGATGAGCAGTTCTTC CASRNTLDEQFF
16 TRBD1 TRBJ2-1 few TRBV18 TGTGCCAGCTCACTGCGTCCCGGGACAGGGTGGGATGAGCAGTTCTTC CASSLRPGTGWDEQFF
14 NA TRBJ2-1 NA TRBV6-1 TGTGCCACAGCACAGGGTCTATATTCCAATGAGCAGTTCTTC CATAQGLYSNEQFF
14 NA TRBJ2-6 NA TRBV15 TGTGCCACCAGATCAGGGTTCGGGGCCAACGTCCTGACTTTC CATRSGFGANVLTF
15 NA TRBJ2-3 NA TRBV20-1 TGCAGTGCTAGAGGCCATCCCCGGGGCGCAGATACGCAGTATTTT CSARGHPRGADTQYF
15 NA TRBJ2-4 NA TRBV7-9 TGTGCCAGCAGCTTACAGAGTACTCAAAGGGACATTCAGTACTTC CASSLQSTQRDIQYF
14 NA TRBJ2-7 many TRBV7-8 TGTGCCAGCAGCTTAAGTGGTATCGCCTACGAGCAGTACTTC CASSLSGIAYEQYF
13 NA TRBJ2-5 NA TRBV6-1 TGTGCCAGCAGTCTAGGGCCCATGGAGACCCAGTACTTC CASSLGPMETQYF
15 TRBD2 TRBJ2-5 NA TRBV7-8 TGTGCCAGCAGCCCGGGACTAGCGGACCAAGAGACCCAGTACTTC CASSPGLADQETQYF
16 TRBD2 TRBJ2-1 NA TRBV9 TGTGCCAGCAGCGTCCTAAGTCGGGGGGAATACAATGAGCAGTTCTTC CASSVLSRGEYNEQFF
15 TRBD2 TRBJ2-1 many TRBV5-1 TGCGCCAGCAGCTTGGAGAGCGGGAGGTTAAATGAGCAGTTCTTC CASSLESGRLNEQFF
13 NA TRBJ2-5 NA TRBV14 TGTGCCAGCAGCCAACGCGGCAAAGAGACCCAGTACTTC CASSQRGKETQYF
14 NA TRBJ1-1 few TRBV18 TGTGCCAGCTCTCCCATTGGGGGGAACACTGAAGCTTTCTTT CASSPIGGNTEAFF
15 NA TRBJ1-2 few TRBV9 TGTGCCAGCAGCGTAGGGGCGGGCCGGGACTATGGCTACACCTTC CASSVGAGRDYGYTF
12 NA TRBJ2-3 few TRBV20-1 TGCAGTGCTTTTACAGGGACAGATACGCAGTATTTT CSAFTGTDTQYF
15 TRBD2 TRBJ2-5 NA TRBV29-1 TGCAGCGGGATCCTAGCGGGGAGCGTAGGAGAGACCCAGTACTTC CSGILAGSVGETQYF
13 TRBD1 TRBJ2-5 few TRBV12-3/TRBV12-4 TGTGCCAGCGGACAGGGCCGTCAAGAGACCCAGTACTTC CASGQGRQETQYF
15 NA TRBJ2-1 few TRBV12-3/TRBV12-4 TGTGCCAGCAGCTTCGGACGGAGCTCCTACAATGAGCAGTTCTTC CASSFGRSSYNEQFF
14 NA TRBJ2-1 NA TRBV5-5 TGTGCCAGCAGCTGGGGTCCAAGGGGAGGTGAGCAGTTCTTC CASSWGPRGGEQFF
13 NA TRBJ2-7 NA TRBV6-1 TGTGCCAGCAGTGACCAGGGTGGGTACGAGCAGTACTTC CASSDQGGYEQYF
13 TRBD2 TRBJ2-2 NA TRBV20-1 TGCAGTGCTATGACTAGCGGGACCGGGGAGCTGTTTTTT CSAMTSGTGELFF
16 NA TRBJ2-7 many TRBV6-8 TGTGCCAGCAGGCTAGTCTTTCGGAGTCAGACCTACGAGCAGTACTTC CASRLVFRSQTYEQYF
13 TRBD1 TRBJ2-2 NA TRBV12-5 TGTGCTAGTGGTTTGCCGACAGGGCCGGAGCTGTTTTTT CASGLPTGPELFF
15 NA TRBJ2-1 few TRBV5-1 TGCGCCAGCAGCTTTGTCCCTGGGCCCTACAATGAGCAGTTCTTC CASSFVPGPYNEQFF
15 TRBD1 TRBJ2-1 NA TRBV2 TGTGCCAGCCTGAGAGGACAGGGGACTTACAATGAGCAGTTCTTC CASLRGQGTYNEQFF
14 NA TRBJ1-4 NA TRBV5-1 TGCGCCAGCAGCTTCGTCGTGGGTACGGAAAAACTGTTTTTT CASSFVVGTEKLFF
18 NA TRBJ2-7 NA TRBV11-2 TGTGCCAGCAGCTTAGTTTCTTCGGCCGCCACTTTCTCCTACGAGCAGTACTTC CASSLVSSAATFSYEQYF
18 TRBD2 TRBJ2-1 NA TRBV11-2 TGTGCCAGCCGCCTTCTGGCTAGCGGGAGTATGGGCTACAATGAGCAGTTCTTC CASRLLASGSMGYNEQFF
11 NA TRBJ2-2 many TRBV6-5 TGTGCCAGCCGAGGCGCCGGGGAGCTGTTTTTT CASRGAGELFF
16 NA TRBJ2-1 NA TRBV4-2 TGTGCCAGCAGCCAAGATGGGAGGGGGGGCCTGAATGAGCAGTTCTTC CASSQDGRGGLNEQFF
14 TRBD1 TRBJ2-1 few TRBV3-1 TGTGCCAGCAGCGACCCGACAGGGACCAATGAGCAGTTCTTC CASSDPTGTNEQFF
15 NA TRBJ2-3 NA TRBV20-1 TGCAGTGCTAGAGATGGATCAGGGGCCACAGATACGCAGTATTTT CSARDGSGATDTQYF
15 NA TRBJ2-7 few TRBV20-1 TGCAGTGCTAGGGACTCGCTGTTCAACTCCTACGAGCAGTACTTC CSARDSLFNSYEQYF
16 TRBD2 TRBJ2-3 many TRBV9 TGTGCCAGCAGCCCCCGGGCGGGAGGGAGCACAGATACGCAGTATTTT CASSPRAGGSTDTQYF
15 NA TRBJ2-3 NA TRBV7-9 TGTGCCAGCAGCTTAGGAGCGGGCCACACAGATACGCAGTATTTT CASSLGAGHTDTQYF
14 TRBD1 TRBJ1-6 once TRBV12-3/TRBV12-4 TGTGCCAGCAGTCCCACAGGGGGGGCTTCACCCCTCCACTTT CASSPTGGASPLHF
15 NA TRBJ2-7 NA TRBV15 TGTGCCACCAGCAGGGACCCGAAGGCTGGACACGAGCAGTACTTC CATSRDPKAGHEQYF
15 TRBD1 TRBJ1-2 NA TRBV12-3/TRBV12-4 TGTGCCAGCAGGTTAACAGGGGCCGCTAACTATGGCTACACCTTC CASRLTGAANYGYTF
12 NA TRBJ2-7 NA TRBV6-6 TGTGCCAGCAGTGGCCGTTATTCCGAGCAGTACTTC CASSGRYSEQYF
17 NA TRBJ2-6 few TRBV10-2 TGCGCCAGCAGAAGGGGAAACCAAATCTCTGGGGCCAACGTCCTGACTTTC CASRRGNQISGANVLTF
12 TRBD1 TRBJ2-5 many TRBV20-1 TGCAGTGCGCCGGGACAGACGGCAACCCAGTACTTC CSAPGQTATQYF
15 NA TRBJ2-3 NA TRBV15 TGTGCCACCAGCCTCGGGACGGTTAGCACAGATACGCAGTATTTT CATSLGTVSTDTQYF
13 NA TRBJ2-7 NA TRBV19 TGTGCCAGTAGACCCGCTTTAGCCTACGAGCAGTACTTC CASRPALAYEQYF
14 TRBD1 TRBJ1-4 NA TRBV12-3/TRBV12-4 TGTGCCAGCACCATAAGGACAGGGGGGAAAAAACTGTTTTTT CASTIRTGGKKLFF
15 TRBD2 TRBJ2-1 NA TRBV19 TGTGCCAGTAGTACGGAGCGGGGCCCCTACAATGAGCAGTTCTTC CASSTERGPYNEQFF
15 TRBD1 TRBJ1-1 NA TRBV12-3/TRBV12-4 TGTGCCAGCAGACTAGGGGACAGGGGAAATACTGAAGCTTTCTTT CASRLGDRGNTEAFF
16 NA TRBJ1-6 few TRBV5-1 TGCGCCAGCAGCTTGGAGATGACCGCGGGCCATTCACCCCTCCACTTT CASSLEMTAGHSPLHF
17 NA TRBJ2-1 NA TRBV21-1 TGTGCCAGCAGCAAAGCAATCAGCGTAAGCTCCTACAATGAGCAGTTCTTC CASSKAISVSSYNEQFF
18 TRBD1 TRBJ2-5 few TRBV10-3 TGTGCCATCAGTGAGCCAAGGACAGGGAGACTACGTGAGGAGACCCAGTACTTC CAISEPRTGRLREETQYF
16 TRBD2 TRBJ2-1 NA TRBV20-1 TGCAGTGCTCGAGATCTTTCTAGCGGCATTTACAATGAGCAGTTCTTC CSARDLSSGIYNEQFF